This entry lists 20 T cell receptor beta chains sequenced from one sample in a study of beta chain features in type 1 diabetes. Expressed TCRB transcripts were sequenced after all isolated RNA was converted to cDNA. The method was immunoSEQ multiplex PCR; TCRdb's version includes in-frame clones alone and lacks a portion of them. Among 60,000 or so clones listed, roughly 60% were seen once. Material: Tregs from blood. Receptors originate from a woman between 18 and 29 years old in good health.

This clone was observed a few times. The chain recombines TRBV7-2 with TRBJ2-3, with 7 nucleotides matching TRBD1. Germline values: CDR1 SGHTA, CDR2 FQGNSA. V dropped 5 bases and J dropped 8; count of bases not matched to a gene: 10. The CDR3 totals 14 residues. CDR3 in amino acids: CASSPGQVPGTQYF. The CDR3 region has the DNA TGTGCCAGCAGCCCTGGACAGGTGCCCGGTACGCAGTATTTT.

This clone was observed a handful of times. This chain joins TRBV5-1 and TRBJ2-2; 11 positions match TRBD2. This CDR3 spans 16 amino acids. The germline gives CDR1 SGHRS, CDR2 YFSETQ. The junction had 3 bases not matched to a gene; V was cut back by 5 bases and J by 0 bases. The CDR3 sequence is CASRTSGAANTGELFF. CDR3 DNA sequence: TGCGCCAGCAGGACTAGCGGGGCTGCGAACACCGGGGAGCTGTTTTTT.

The chain links TRBV29-1 to TRBJ2-3, with 7 bases lining up with TRBD1. With V trimmed by 0 bases and J by 0 bases, 3 bases remained unmatched. Looked up from germline, CDR1 is SQVTM and CDR2 is ANQGSEA. The CDR3 is 15 residues long. Written as DNA, the CDR3 is TGCAGCGTTGAAGACCGACAGGGTAGCACAGATACGCAGTATTTT. Residues: CSVEDRQGSTDTQYF.

This rearrangement joins TRBV11-2 to TRBJ2-5; perhaps TRBD2 as D (5 bases). This CDR3 spans 14 amino acids. Per germline, CDR1 SGHAT and CDR2 FQNNGV. Trimming cost V 6 bases and J 1 base, with 12 bases left between them. For the CDR3, the DNA is TGTGCCAGCAGTCCCGCGGGTCTCCAAGAGACCCAGTACTTC. This sequence encodes CASSPAGLQETQYF.

This clone was observed a handful of times. The chain employs TRBV7-9 and TRBJ1-1, with D possibly TRBD1 on 6 matching bases. The germline V and J ends were trimmed by 3 bases and 3 bases, with 14 bases remaining between them. The CDR3 length is 15 residues. CDR1 and CDR2 (germline): SEHNR, FQNEAQ (reference sequence). In DNA form, the CDR3 reads TGTGCCAGCAGCTTGGGGGCGGGGGGCGACACTGAAGCTTTCTTT. It specifies CASSLGAGGDTEAFF.

The CDR3 is CASSLLGANTGELFF. CDR3 DNA: TGTGCCAGCAGCTTATTAGGGGCGAACACCGGGGAGCTGTTTTTT. The rearrangement joins TRBV7-2 to TRBJ2-2; D possibly corresponds to TRBD1 (5 bases). The CDR3 sequence is 15 residues long. The V gene lost 2 bases and the J gene lost 0 bases, with 7 bases spanning the gap. The germline V gene has CDR1 SGHTA and CDR2 FQGNSA.

The chain couples TRBV5-1 to TRBJ1-2; TRBD1 aligns across 7 bases. The V gene's germline CDR1 is SGHRS and CDR2 YFSETQ. V shed 3 bases and J 6 bases; nucleotides not matched to a gene: 5. The CDR3 extends over 13 amino acids. This chain's CDR3 is CASSSDREDGYTF. The CDR3 DNA reads as TGCGCCAGCAGCTCCGACAGGGAAGATGGCTACACCTTC.

The chain has TRBV6-1 and TRBJ1-5; D remains ambiguous. CDR1 and CDR2 from the germline V gene are MNHNS and SASEGT. With 5 bases removed from V and 3 bases from J, the gap between germline ends came to 11 bases. The CDR3 is 14 amino acids. This chain's CDR3 is CASSFTALNQPQHF. CDR3 nucleotide sequence: TGTGCCAGCAGTTTTACAGCTCTCAATCAGCCCCAGCATTTT.

This clone was seen a few times. The rearrangement links TRBV4-3 to TRBJ2-3; D perhaps matches TRBD2 (6 bases). V was clipped by 0 bases and J by 4 bases, with 8 bases between them. Germline CDR1 reads LGHNA; CDR2 reads YSLEER. The CDR3 totals 14 residues. The CDR3 loop is CASSQDWGADTQYF. The CDR3 DNA reads as TGCGCCAGCAGCCAAGATTGGGGGGCAGATACGCAGTATTTT.

The chain links TRBV5-1 to TRBJ2-3; D might be TRBD2 (6 bases). The V end lost 1 base, the J end lost 2 bases, and 11 bases lay between the germline ends. There are 15 residues in the CDR3. CDR1 and CDR2 (germline): SGHRS, YFSETQ. As DNA, the CDR3 is TGCGCCAGCAGCTTGTCCGGGAGTCCCACAGATACGCAGTATTTT. Amino acids: CASSLSGSPTDTQYF.

This clone was seen just once. The V and J genes are TRBV4-1 and TRBJ2-3; D remains unclear. The CDR3 has 15 amino acids. Germline V gives CDR1 MGHRA, CDR2 YSYEKL. The V end lost 0 bases, the J end lost 2 bases, and 9 bases lay between the germline ends. For the CDR3, the DNA is TGCGCCAGCAGCCAAGACAGGCCTGTCACAGATACGCAGTATTTT. As protein: CASSQDRPVTDTQYF.

The V and J genes are TRBV11-1 and TRBJ1-4; D gene uncertain. From germline, CDR1 is SGHAT and CDR2 FQDESV (reference sequence). V was pared by 4 bases and J by 8 bases, with 8 bases between. CDR3 length: 12 amino acids. In DNA, the CDR3 is TGTGCCAGCAGCTCCATAGAGGAAAAACTGTTTTTT. Translated: CASSSIEEKLFF.

The rearrangement joins TRBV5-4 to TRBJ2-2; D is possibly TRBD1 (7 bases). Between the trimmed V and J ends, which lost 4 bases and 2 bases, there was a span of 18 bases. The CDR3 totals 17 residues. Germline loops: CDR1 SGHNT, CDR2 YYREEE (reference sequence). Here the CDR3 DNA reads TGTGCCAGCAGCCGCCCCGCAGGGGGGTCCAACACCGGGGAGCTGTTTTTT. It is translated as CASSRPAGGSNTGELFF.

To note about this clone: Sequence at one end of the junction differs from germline and may be a read error. The chain couples TRBV5-4 to TRBJ1-2; D uncertain. CDR1 is SGHNT and CDR2 is YYREEE in the germline V gene (reference sequence). The CDR3 is 13 residues long. CDR3 coding DNA: TGTGCCAGCAGCTCGGCGGGCTCATCGGTCGGCCGATTC. Its protein is CASSSAGSSVGRF.

This clone appeared a few times. The chain uses TRBV5-1 and TRBJ2-1; 8 nucleotides match TRBD1. V dropped 5 bases and J dropped 10; count of bases not matched to a gene: 8. Germline V gene lookup returns CDR1 SGHRS and CDR2 YFSETQ. The CDR3 extends over 13 amino acids. The CDR3 protein is CASRIQGAGEQFF. In nucleotides, the CDR3 is TGCGCCAGCAGAATTCAGGGGGCGGGCGAGCAGTTCTTC. The variable domain in full, completed from reference TRBV5-1 and TRBJ2-1, reads KAGVTQTPRYLIKTRGQQVTLSCSPISGHRSVSWYQQTPGQGLQFLFEYFSETQRNKGNFPGRFSGRQFSNSRSEMNVSTLELGDSALYLCASRIQGAGEQFFGPGTRLTVL.

A few counts support this clone. The chain uses TRBV30 and TRBJ1-2; D is uncertain. V was trimmed by 6 bases and J by 2 bases, leaving 13 bases between them. The germline gives CDR1 GTSNPN, CDR2 SVGIG (reference sequence). CDR3 length: 13 residues. This CDR3 is CACWSSLNYGYTF. Written as DNA, the CDR3 is TGTGCCTGTTGGAGTTCTCTAAACTATGGCTACACCTTC.

The genes are TRBV9 and TRBJ1-1; D perhaps matches TRBD1 (5 bases). The ends were cut back, 0 bases at V and 3 bases at J, with 9 bases in the middle. From germline, CDR1 is SGDLS and CDR2 YYNGEE. There are 14 residues in the CDR3. CDR3 bases: TGTGCCAGCAGCGTAGGACAGTCCTACACTGAAGCTTTCTTT. Protein product: CASSVGQSYTEAFF.

V usage is TRBV11-1 and J usage is TRBJ2-1; 10 bases match TRBD1. CDR1 SGHAT and CDR2 FQDESV come from the germline V gene (reference sequence). The CDR3 is 15 residues long. With V trimmed by 5 bases and J by 8 bases, 9 bases remained unmatched. The CDR3 protein is CASSQGQGKIDEQFF. DNA for the CDR3: TGTGCCAGCAGCCAGGGACAGGGGAAGATCGATGAGCAGTTCTTC. Complete variable domain (other parts from reference TRBV11-1 and TRBJ2-1): EAEVAQSPRYKITEKSQAVAFWCDPISGHATLYWYRQILGQGPELLVQFQDESVVDDSQLPKDRFSAERLKGVDSTLKIQPAELGDSAMYLCASSQGQGKIDEQFFGPGTRLTVL.

V usage is TRBV29-1 and J usage is TRBJ1-3; no reliable D call. The CDR3 consists of 14 residues. Looked up from germline, CDR1 is SQVTM and CDR2 is ANQGSEA. V was cut by 4 bases and J by 1 base, with 11 bases left in between. The CDR3 DNA is TGCAGCGTTGGTCTCTTCGAGTCTGGAAACACCATATATTTT. Amino acids: CSVGLFESGNTIYF.

The chain recombines TRBV5-1 with TRBJ1-3; D is unclear. The CDR3 is 14 residues long. Germline values: CDR1 SGHRS, CDR2 YFSETQ. V lost 0 bases, J lost 0 bases, and 4 bases lay in between. CDR3 nucleotides: TGCGCCAGCAGCTTGGATCTCTCTGGAAACACCATATATTTT. Translating gives CASSLDLSGNTIYF. The variable domain in full, with the rest retrieved from reference TRBV5-1 and TRBJ1-3, is KAGVTQTPRYLIKTRGQQVTLSCSPISGHRSVSWYQQTPGQGLQFLFEYFSETQRNKGNFPGRFSGRQFSNSRSEMNVSTLELGDSALYLCASSLDLSGNTIYFGEGSWLTVV.